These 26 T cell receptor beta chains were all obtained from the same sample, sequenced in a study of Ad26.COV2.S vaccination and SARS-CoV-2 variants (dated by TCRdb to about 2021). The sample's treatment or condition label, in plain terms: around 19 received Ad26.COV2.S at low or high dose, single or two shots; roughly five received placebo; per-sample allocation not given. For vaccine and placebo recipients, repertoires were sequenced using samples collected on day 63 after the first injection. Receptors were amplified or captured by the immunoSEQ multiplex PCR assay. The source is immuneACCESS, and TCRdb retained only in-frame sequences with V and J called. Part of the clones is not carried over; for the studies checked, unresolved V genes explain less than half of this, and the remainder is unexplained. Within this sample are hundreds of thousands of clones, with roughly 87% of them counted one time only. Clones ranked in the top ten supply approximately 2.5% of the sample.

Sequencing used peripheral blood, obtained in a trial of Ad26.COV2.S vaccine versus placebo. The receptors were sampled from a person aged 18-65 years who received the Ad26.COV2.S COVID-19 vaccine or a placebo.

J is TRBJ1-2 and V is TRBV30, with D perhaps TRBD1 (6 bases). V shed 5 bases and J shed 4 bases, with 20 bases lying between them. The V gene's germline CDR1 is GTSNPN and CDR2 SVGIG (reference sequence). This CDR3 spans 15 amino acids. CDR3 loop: CAWCPGQGSGYGYTF. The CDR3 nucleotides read TGTGCCTGGTGTCCGGGACAAGGTAGTGGCTATGGCTACACCTTC.

CDR3 sequence reads: CATSGSLERNTEAFF. The CDR3 region has the DNA TGTGCCACCAGCGGAAGTCTCGAAAGGAACACTGAAGCTTTCTTT. The V call is TRBV15, the J call TRBJ1-1; D is unresolved. Trimming took off 5 bases at V and 1 base at J, with 14 bases between the two ends. The CDR3 runs to 15 residues. Germline V gene sequence: CDR1 LNHNV, CDR2 YYDKDF (reference sequence). Using reference TRBV15 and TRBJ1-1 for the parts outside the CDR3, the full variable domain is DAMVIQNPRYQVTQFGKPVTLSCSQTLNHNVMYWYQQKSSQAPKLLFHYYDKDFNNEADTPDNFQSRRPNTSFCFLDIRSPGLGDTAMYLCATSGSLERNTEAFFGQGTRLTVV.

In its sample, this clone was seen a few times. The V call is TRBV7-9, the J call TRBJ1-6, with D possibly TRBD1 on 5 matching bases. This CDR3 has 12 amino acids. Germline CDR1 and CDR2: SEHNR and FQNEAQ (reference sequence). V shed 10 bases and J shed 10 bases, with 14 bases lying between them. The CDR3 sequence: CATSWGTSPLHF. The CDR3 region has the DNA TGTGCCACCTCATGGGGGACCTCACCCCTCCACTTT.

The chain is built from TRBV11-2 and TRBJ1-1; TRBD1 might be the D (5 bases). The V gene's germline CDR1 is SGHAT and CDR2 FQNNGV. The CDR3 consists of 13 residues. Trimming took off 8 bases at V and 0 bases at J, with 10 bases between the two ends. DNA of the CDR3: TGTGCCAGCGGGGACCGTTTGAACACTGAAGCTTTCTTT. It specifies CASGDRLNTEAFF.

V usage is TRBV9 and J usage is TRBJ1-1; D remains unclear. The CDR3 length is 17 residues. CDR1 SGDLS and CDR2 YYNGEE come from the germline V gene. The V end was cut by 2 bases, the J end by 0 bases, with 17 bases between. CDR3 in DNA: TGTGCCAGCAGCGTCTCGACGGTTGCCGGGATGAACACTGAAGCTTTCTTT. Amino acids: CASSVSTVAGMNTEAFF.

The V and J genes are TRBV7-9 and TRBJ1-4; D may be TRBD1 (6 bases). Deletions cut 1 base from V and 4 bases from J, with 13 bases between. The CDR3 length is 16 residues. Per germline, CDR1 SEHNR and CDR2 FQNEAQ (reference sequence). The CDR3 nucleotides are TGTGCCAGCAGCTTAGGGGGGCTGGCAGTTAATGAAAAACTGTTTTTT. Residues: CASSLGGLAVNEKLFF.

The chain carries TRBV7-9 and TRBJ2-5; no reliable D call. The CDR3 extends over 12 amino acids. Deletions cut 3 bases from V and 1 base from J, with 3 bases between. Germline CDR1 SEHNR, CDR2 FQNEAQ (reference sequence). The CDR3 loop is CASSFTQETQYF. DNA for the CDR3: TGTGCCAGCAGCTTTACCCAAGAGACCCAGTACTTC.

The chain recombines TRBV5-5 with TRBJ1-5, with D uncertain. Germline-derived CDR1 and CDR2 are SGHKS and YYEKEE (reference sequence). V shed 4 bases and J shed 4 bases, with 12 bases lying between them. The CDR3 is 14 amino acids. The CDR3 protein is CASSPRPGNQPQHF. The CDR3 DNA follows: TGTGCCAGCAGCCCCCGACCGGGAAATCAGCCCCAGCATTTT.

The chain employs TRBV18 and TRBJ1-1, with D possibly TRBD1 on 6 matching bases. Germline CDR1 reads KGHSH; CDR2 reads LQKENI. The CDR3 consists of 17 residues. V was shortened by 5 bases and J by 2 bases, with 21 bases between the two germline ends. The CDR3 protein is CASSSLQGQGGNTEAFF. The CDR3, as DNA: TGTGCCAGCTCATCCCTACAGGGCCAAGGGGGAAACACTGAAGCTTTCTTT. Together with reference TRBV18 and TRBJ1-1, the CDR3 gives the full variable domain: NAGVMQNPRHLVRRRGQEARLRCSPMKGHSHVYWYRQLPEEGLKFMVYLQKENIIDESGMPKERFSAEFPKEGPSILRIQQVVRGDSAAYFCASSSLQGQGGNTEAFFGQGTRLTVV.

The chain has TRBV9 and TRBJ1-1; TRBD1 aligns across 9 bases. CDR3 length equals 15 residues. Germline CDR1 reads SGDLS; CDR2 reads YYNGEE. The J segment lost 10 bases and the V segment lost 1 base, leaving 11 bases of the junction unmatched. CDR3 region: CASSVTGTGIPRAFF. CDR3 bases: TGTGCCAGCAGCGTAACCGGGACAGGGATTCCTCGAGCTTTCTTT.

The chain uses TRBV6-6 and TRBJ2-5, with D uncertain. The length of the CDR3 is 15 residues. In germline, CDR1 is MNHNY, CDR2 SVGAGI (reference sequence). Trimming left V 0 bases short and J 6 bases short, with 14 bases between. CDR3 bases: TGTGCCAGCAGTTACTCGGAGTCGGGCAGGAAGACCCAGTACTTC. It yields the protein CASSYSESGRKTQYF.

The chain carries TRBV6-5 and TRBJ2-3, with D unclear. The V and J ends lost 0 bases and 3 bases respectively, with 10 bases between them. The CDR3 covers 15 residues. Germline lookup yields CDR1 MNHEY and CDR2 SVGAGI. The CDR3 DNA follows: TGTGCCAGCAGTTACTCCGGCGTTTGGACAGATACGCAGTATTTT. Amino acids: CASSYSGVWTDTQYF.

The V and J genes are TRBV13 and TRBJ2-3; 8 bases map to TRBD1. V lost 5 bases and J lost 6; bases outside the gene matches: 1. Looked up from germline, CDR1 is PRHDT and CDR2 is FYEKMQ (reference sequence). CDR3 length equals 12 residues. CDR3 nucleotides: TGTGCCAGCAGCCGACAGGGGGATACGCAGTATTTT. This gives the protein CASSRQGDTQYF.

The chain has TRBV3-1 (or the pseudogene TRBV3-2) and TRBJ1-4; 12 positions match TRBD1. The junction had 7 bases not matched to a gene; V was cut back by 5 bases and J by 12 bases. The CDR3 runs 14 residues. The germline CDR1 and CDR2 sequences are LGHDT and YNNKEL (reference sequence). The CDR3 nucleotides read TGTGCCAGCAGCTATCCAGGGACAGGGGGCGAACTGTTTTTT. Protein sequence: CASSYPGTGGELFF.

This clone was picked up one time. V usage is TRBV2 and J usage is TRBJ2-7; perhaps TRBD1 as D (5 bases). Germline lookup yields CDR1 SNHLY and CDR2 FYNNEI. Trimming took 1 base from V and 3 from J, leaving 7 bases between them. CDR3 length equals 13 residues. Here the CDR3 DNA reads TGTGCCAGCAGTGAAGGGACACTCTACGAGCAGTACTTC. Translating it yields CASSEGTLYEQYF. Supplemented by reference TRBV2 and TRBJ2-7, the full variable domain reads EPEVTQTPSHQVTQMGQEVILRCVPISNHLYFYWYRQILGQKVEFLVSFYNNEISEKSEIFDDQFSVERPDGSNFTLKIRSTKLEDSAMYFCASSEGTLYEQYFGPGTRLTVT.

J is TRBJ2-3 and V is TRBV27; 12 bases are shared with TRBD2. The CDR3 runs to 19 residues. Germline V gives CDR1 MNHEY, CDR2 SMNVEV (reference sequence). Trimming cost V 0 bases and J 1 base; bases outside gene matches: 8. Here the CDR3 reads CASSLSRPSGGAGTDTQYF. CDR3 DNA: TGTGCCAGCAGTTTATCGAGGCCTAGCGGGGGGGCGGGCACAGATACGCAGTATTTT.

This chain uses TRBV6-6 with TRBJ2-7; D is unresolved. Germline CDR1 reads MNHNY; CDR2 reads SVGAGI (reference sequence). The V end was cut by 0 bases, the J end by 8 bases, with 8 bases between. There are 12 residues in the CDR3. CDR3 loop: CASSYSLAQQYF. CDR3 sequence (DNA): TGTGCCAGCAGTTACTCGCTGGCTCAGCAGTACTTC.

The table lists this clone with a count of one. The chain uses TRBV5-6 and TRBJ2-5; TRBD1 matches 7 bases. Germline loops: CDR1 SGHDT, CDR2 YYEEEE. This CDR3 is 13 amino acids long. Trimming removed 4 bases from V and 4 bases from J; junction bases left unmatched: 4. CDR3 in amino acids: CASSLTGRETQYF. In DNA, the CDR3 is TGTGCCAGCAGCCTGACAGGGCGAGAGACCCAGTACTTC.

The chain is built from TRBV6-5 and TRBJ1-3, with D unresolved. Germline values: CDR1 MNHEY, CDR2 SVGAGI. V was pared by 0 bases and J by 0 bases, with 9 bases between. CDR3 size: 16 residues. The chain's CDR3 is CASSYSSRISGNTIYF. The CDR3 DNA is TGTGCCAGCAGTTACTCGAGTCGGATCTCTGGAAACACCATATATTTT.

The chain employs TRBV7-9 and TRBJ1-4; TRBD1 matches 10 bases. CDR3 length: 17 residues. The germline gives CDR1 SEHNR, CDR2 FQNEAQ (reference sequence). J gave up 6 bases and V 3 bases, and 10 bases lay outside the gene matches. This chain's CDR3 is CASSFGQGDPMDEKLFF. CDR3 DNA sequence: TGTGCCAGCAGCTTCGGACAGGGGGATCCGATGGATGAAAAACTGTTTTTT.

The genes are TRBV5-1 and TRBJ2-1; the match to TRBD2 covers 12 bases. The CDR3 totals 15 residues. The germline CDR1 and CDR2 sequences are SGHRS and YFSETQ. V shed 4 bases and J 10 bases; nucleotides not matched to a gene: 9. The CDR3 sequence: CASSGPSGGAKEQFF. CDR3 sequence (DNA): TGCGCCAGCAGCGGGCCTAGCGGGGGGGCCAAGGAGCAGTTCTTC.

CDR3 sequence (DNA): TGTGCCAGCAGTCGGGTTAGCCTAGAGACTGAAGCTTTCTTT. Translating gives CASSRVSLETEAFF. The chain uses TRBV27 and TRBJ1-1; D unclear. The germline CDR1 and CDR2 sequences are MNHEY and SMNVEV (reference sequence). V lost 5 bases and J lost 5, with 15 bases in between. The CDR3 contains 14 residues.

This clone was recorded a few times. For the CDR3, the DNA is TGTGCCAGCAGCCGTGACAGGGTCCACGAGCAGTACGTC. Its translation is CASSRDRVHEQYV. The chain links TRBV27 to TRBJ2-7; 7 bases fit TRBD1. The V gene end was trimmed by 6 bases and the J gene end by 5 bases; junction bases not matched to a gene: 7. Per germline, CDR1 MNHEY and CDR2 SMNVEV (reference sequence). The CDR3 sequence is 13 residues long.

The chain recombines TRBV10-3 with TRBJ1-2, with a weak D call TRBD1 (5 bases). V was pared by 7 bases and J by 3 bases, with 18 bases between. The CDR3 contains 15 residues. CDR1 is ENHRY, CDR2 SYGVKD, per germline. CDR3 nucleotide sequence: TGTGCCATCAAAACCGAAATAGGGGCTGACTATGGCTACACCTTC. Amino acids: CAIKTEIGADYGYTF.

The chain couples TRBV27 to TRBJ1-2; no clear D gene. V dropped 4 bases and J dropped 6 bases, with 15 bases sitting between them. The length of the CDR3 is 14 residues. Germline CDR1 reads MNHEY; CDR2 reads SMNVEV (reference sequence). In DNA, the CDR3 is TGTGCCAGCAGTTCCGGGGAGGGAAGCCATGGCTACACCTTC. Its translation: CASSSGEGSHGYTF.

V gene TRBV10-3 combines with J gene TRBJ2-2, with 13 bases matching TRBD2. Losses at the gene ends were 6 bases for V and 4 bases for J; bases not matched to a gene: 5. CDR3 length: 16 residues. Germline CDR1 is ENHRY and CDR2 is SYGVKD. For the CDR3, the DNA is TGTGCCATCAGGGGACTAGCGGGGCCGGTCACCGGGGAGCTGTTTTTT. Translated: CAIRGLAGPVTGELFF.